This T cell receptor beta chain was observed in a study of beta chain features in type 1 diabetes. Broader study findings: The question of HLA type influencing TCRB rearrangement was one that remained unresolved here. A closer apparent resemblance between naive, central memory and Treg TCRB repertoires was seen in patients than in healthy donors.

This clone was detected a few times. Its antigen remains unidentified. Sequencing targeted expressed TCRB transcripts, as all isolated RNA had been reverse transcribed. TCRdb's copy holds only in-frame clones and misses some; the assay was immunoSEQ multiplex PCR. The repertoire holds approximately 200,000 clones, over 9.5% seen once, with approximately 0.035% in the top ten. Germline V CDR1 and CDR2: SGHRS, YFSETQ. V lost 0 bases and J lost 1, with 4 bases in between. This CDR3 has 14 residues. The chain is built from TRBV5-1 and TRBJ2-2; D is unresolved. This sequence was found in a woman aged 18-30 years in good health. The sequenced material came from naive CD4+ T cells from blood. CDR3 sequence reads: CASSLVKNTGELFF. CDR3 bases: TGCGCCAGCAGCTTGGTCAAGAACACCGGGGAGCTGTTTTTT.